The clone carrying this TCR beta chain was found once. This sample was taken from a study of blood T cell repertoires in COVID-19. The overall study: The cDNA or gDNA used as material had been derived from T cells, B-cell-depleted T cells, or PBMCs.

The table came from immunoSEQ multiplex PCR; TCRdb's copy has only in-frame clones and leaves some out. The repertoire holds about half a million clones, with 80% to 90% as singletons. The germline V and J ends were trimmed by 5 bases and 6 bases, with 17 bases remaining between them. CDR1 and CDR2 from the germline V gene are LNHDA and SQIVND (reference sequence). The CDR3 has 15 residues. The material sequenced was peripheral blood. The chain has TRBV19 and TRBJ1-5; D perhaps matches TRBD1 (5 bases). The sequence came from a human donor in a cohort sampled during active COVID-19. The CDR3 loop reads CASSPARGGIQPQHF. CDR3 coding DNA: TGTGCCAGTAGTCCTGCCCGGGGGGGGATTCAGCCCCAGCATTTT.